Listed here is a single TCR beta chain. As yet, its antigen is unknown. The data were produced by immunoSEQ multiplex PCR, yet TCRdb's version contains in-frame clones alone and is incomplete. The sample lists roughly 28,000 clones; approximately 80% were seen once. These data belong to a study of neoadjuvant nivolumab and ipilimumab in lung cancer. Study-wide results and limits: Only two of four nivolumab-treated tumors gained richness and clonality by surgery. A small number of samples were TCR sequenced.

Trimming removed 8 bases from V and 5 bases from J, with 15 bases in between. Germline-derived CDR1 and CDR2 are MNHEY and SVGAGI. The CDR3 consists of 13 residues. Specimen: tumor tissue, collected after neoadjuvant nivolumab, alone or with ipilimumab, at or shortly before surgery. The clonotype comes from an adult with non-small cell lung cancer. This chain connects TRBV6-5 to TRBJ1-1; D gene unclear. CDR3 nucleotides: TGTGCCAGCGGGTTCCTAAGCGGGACTGAAGCTTTCTTT. Protein sequence: CASGFLSGTEAFF.